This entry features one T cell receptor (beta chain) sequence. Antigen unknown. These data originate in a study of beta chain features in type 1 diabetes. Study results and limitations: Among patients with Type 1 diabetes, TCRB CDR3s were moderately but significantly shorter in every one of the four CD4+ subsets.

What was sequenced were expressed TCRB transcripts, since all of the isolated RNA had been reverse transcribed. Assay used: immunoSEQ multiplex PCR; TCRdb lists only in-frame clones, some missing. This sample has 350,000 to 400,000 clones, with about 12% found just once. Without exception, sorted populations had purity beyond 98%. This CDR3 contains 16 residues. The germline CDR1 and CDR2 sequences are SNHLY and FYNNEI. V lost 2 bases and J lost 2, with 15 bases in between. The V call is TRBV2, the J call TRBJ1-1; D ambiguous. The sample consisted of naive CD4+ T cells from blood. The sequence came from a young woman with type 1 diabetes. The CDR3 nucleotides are TGTGCCAGCAGTGAATTGGTCGGCTGGGCAAACACTGAAGCTTTCTTT. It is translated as CASSELVGWANTEAFF.